Presented here are 6 T cell receptor beta chains from one specimen sequenced in a study of blood T cells in healthy people across ages. Primers used in a second PCR of about 7 to 12 cycles were a sample-barcoded 5' primer and a J-beta primer mix. TCRdb used MiXCR to reprocess the 5' RACE reads, holding one entry per CDR3 protein. In the table there are more than 800,000 distinct CDR3 sequences, around 30% of which are singletons. The source material was blood. The receptor source for this set is a woman at least 80 years old in good health.

The chain recombines TRBV20-1 with TRBJ1-6; possibly TRBD1 for D (5 bases). Germline V gives CDR1 DFQATT, CDR2 SNEGSKA (reference sequence). Trimming pared 3 bases from V and 8 bases from J, leaving 20 bases between. This CDR3 has 16 amino acids. The CDR3 loop reads CSARHHPGGGDSPLHF. The DNA of the CDR3 is TGCAGTGCTAGGCACCATCCCGGGGGGGGTGATTCACCCCTCCACTTT.

Regarding this clonotype: A read error may explain this, as a much larger clone is one base away. This rearrangement joins TRBV29-1 to TRBJ2-1; TRBD1 or TRBD2 may be the D gene (5 bases each). The CDR3 is 11 residues long. Germline V lookup: CDR1 SQVTM, CDR2 ANQGSEA. The DNA for the CDR3 is TGCACCTTGAGGGGAATCGACAGCCAGTTCTTC. This encodes CTLRGIDSQFF.

The sample holds a few counts of this clonotype. The V and J genes are TRBV2 and TRBJ2-5; 10 bases agree with TRBD2. There are 18 residues in the CDR3. Germline values: CDR1 SNHLY, CDR2 FYNNEI. Losses at the gene ends were 8 bases for V and 2 bases for J; bases not matched to a gene: 17. CDR3 sequence: CASGPLAGVTPWQETQYF. The CDR3 nucleotides read TGTGCCAGCGGTCCCCTAGCGGGGGTCACCCCGTGGCAAGAGACCCAGTACTTC.

In DNA form, the CDR3 reads TGTGCCAGCAGCCAAGGATCTGGGAAAGAGACCCAGTTCTTC. It codes for CASSQGSGKETQFF. The chain joins TRBV14 to TRBJ2-1; D is undetermined. The CDR3 totals 14 residues. Germline CDR1 and CDR2: SGHDN and FVKESK. Deletions cut 1 base from V and 13 bases from J, with 17 bases between.

This chain connects TRBV6-2 or TRBV6-3 to TRBJ2-2; D remains unclear. V shed 7 bases and J shed 4 bases, with 13 bases lying between them. CDR1 and CDR2 (germline): MNHEY, SVGEGT. The CDR3 is made up of 14 amino acids. The CDR3 loop is CASKSLSGTGELFF. The DNA for the CDR3 is TGTGCCAGCAAATCCCTATCAGGCACCGGGGAGCTGTTTTTT.

V is TRBV6-2 or TRBV6-3 and J is TRBJ2-2, with no clear D. This CDR3 is 13 amino acids long. The V and J ends lost 7 bases and 5 bases respectively, with 11 bases between them. Germline V gene data show CDR1 as MNHEY and CDR2 as SVGEGT. CDR3 DNA sequence: TGTGCCAGCATGGAGCGTCTGACCGGGGAGCTGTTTTTT. Residues: CASMERLTGELFF.